The rows below give T cell receptor beta chains drawn from one sample of a study of human T cells and chemical hapten exposure. TCRdb itself ran the RACE reads through MiXCR, one entry per CDR3 protein. The sample lists about 51,000 distinct CDR3 sequences; about a tenth were seen once. Sequenced material: whole blood, taken in connection with sensitization to the hapten diphenylcyclopropenone (DPC). The receptors here all came from a woman between 40 and 50 years old with alopecia areata. Some clones in this sample may be carry-over from other donors' samples. Each CDR3 is given with its conserved first and last residue. D genes are given only for firm matches. Clone size is given for some rows only: seen once, a few or many times, or a class if the clone is expanded.

J,V,size,D,DNA,CDR3
TRBJ2-2,TRBV6-1,many,TRBD1,TGTGCCAGCCCTCCCACTGACAGGGAGAACACCGGGGAGCTGTTTTTT,CASPPTDRENTGELFF
TRBJ1-1,TRBV11-2,many,-,TGTGCCAGCAGCTTAGAGGGGGACACTGAAGCTTTCTTT,CASSLEGDTEAFF
TRBJ1-6,TRBV12-3/TRBV12-4,-,-,TGTGCCAGCAGTCGGGCCTCGACTAATTCACCCCTCCACTTT,CASSRASTNSPLHF
TRBJ1-6,TRBV5-1,many,TRBD1,TGCGCCAGCAGCTCCGGGACAGGGGATTCACCCCTCCACTTT,CASSSGTGDSPLHF
TRBJ2-1,TRBV7-9,few,TRBD2,TGTGCCAGCAGCACCGGGACTAGCGGGGGTTCCTACAATGAGCAGTTCTTC,CASSTGTSGGSYNEQFF
TRBJ2-7,TRBV6-5,-,-,TGTGCCAGCAGTCCCACACTCTACGAGCAGTACTTC,CASSPTLYEQYF
TRBJ1-2,TRBV9,few,-,TGTGCCAGCAGCGTTTCCAGAAACTATGGCTACACCTTC,CASSVSRNYGYTF
TRBJ1-1,TRBV29-1,-,-,TGCAGCGTGATGACAGCGAACACTGAAGCTTTCTTT,CSVMTANTEAFF
TRBJ2-2,TRBV7-9,many,TRBD1,TGTGCCAGCAGCCCGACCCAACAGGGGGCCGGGGAGCTGTTTTTT,CASSPTQQGAGELFF
TRBJ2-1,TRBV28,many,-,TGTGCCAGCAGACGGACAGACCCTAGCTCCTACAATGAGCAGTTCTTC,CASRRTDPSSYNEQFF
TRBJ1-1,TRBV20-1,many,TRBD1,TGCAGTGCTAGAGAGAGGGACAGGGAGTGGAACACTGAAGCTTTCTTT,CSARERDREWNTEAFF
TRBJ2-3,TRBV4-2,few,-,TGTGCCAGCAGCCAAGATTTTGGTTCGACCGGGGCAGATACGCAGTATTTT,CASSQDFGSTGADTQYF
TRBJ1-5,TRBV28,many,-,TGTGCCAGCAGTTTTACAGGGTTGGGGGGGTATAGCAATCAGCCCCAGCATTTT,CASSFTGLGGYSNQPQHF
TRBJ2-2,TRBV7-2,many,-,TGTGCCAGCAGCTTAGTGAGGGGCGACACCGGGGAGCTGTTTTTT,CASSLVRGDTGELFF
TRBJ2-1,TRBV27,-,-,TGTGCCAGCAGTAGCCAGGGGGGCAATGAGCAGTTCTTC,CASSSQGGNEQFF
TRBJ1-2,TRBV7-9,-,TRBD1,TGTGCCAGCAGCTTGGGACAGTTTAACTATGGCTACACCTTC,CASSLGQFNYGYTF
TRBJ2-7,TRBV5-1,-,-,TGCGCCAGCAGCTTGACAGGGAACGAGCAGTACTTC,CASSLTGNEQYF
TRBJ1-5,TRBV5-1,many,-,TGCGCCAGCCAAAGGGACCCAGGAGGATTTGGGCCCCAGCATTTT,CASQRDPGGFGPQHF
TRBJ2-5,TRBV6-7,few,-,TGTGCCAGCCTGCGGACGGAAGAGACCCAGTACTTC,CASLRTEETQYF
TRBJ2-1,TRBV11-2,once,TRBD2,TGTGCCAGCAGCTTAATGCCAGCGGGGGGGCCGCGTGAGCAGTTCTTC,CASSLMPAGGPREQFF
TRBJ2-7,TRBV7-9,many,-,TGTGCCAGCAGCGCCAGGCAGGGATCCTACGAGCAGTACTTC,CASSARQGSYEQYF
TRBJ2-5,TRBV7-2,-,-,TGTGCCAGCAGCCCATACCCGGGCCCGGGCGGCGAGACCCAGTACTTC,CASSPYPGPGGETQYF
TRBJ2-3,TRBV12-3/TRBV12-4,-,-,TGTGCCAGCGATGAGAGGGGCACAGATACGCAGTATTTT,CASDERGTDTQYF
TRBJ1-1,TRBV6-1,many,TRBD1,TGTGCCAGCAGTGGTTTCCAGGGGGTGAGCACTGAAGCTTTCTTT,CASSGFQGVSTEAFF
TRBJ1-1,TRBV18,many,-,TGTGCCAGCTCAGCCTCCACAGGGACCACTGAAGCTTTCTTT,CASSASTGTTEAFF
TRBJ2-7,TRBV20-1,many,TRBD2,TGCAGTGCTAGAGCCAGAATTTCTAGCGGGGGTTCCTACGAGCAGTACTTC,CSARARISSGGSYEQYF
TRBJ1-3,TRBV2,few,TRBD1,TGTGCCAGCAGTGAAGCGGGCCAGGGGGGCACCATATATTTT,CASSEAGQGGTIYF
TRBJ2-4,TRBV20-1,-,TRBD1,TGCAGTGCCCGGGGACAGATTGGAAAAAACATTCAGTACTTC,CSARGQIGKNIQYF
TRBJ1-1,TRBV7-9,few,-,TGTGCCAGCAGGGGGCCCGGGGCCGGCACTGAAGCTTTCTTT,CASRGPGAGTEAFF
TRBJ2-5,TRBV11-3,few,TRBD1,TGTGCCAGCAGCTCGCGGACAGGGGGTCACCAAGAGACCCAGTACTTC,CASSSRTGGHQETQYF
TRBJ2-1,TRBV30,-,-,TGTGCCTGGACTCAACAGGCCAATGAGCAGTTCTTC,CAWTQQANEQFF
TRBJ2-1,TRBV12-3/TRBV12-4,many,TRBD1,TGTGCCAGCGAAGGACAGGGTGATGTTGAGCAGTTCTTC,CASEGQGDVEQFF
TRBJ2-5,TRBV7-9,many,-,TGTGCCAGCAGCGCGGAAGAGACCCAGTACTTC,CASSAEETQYF
TRBJ1-1,TRBV7-9,many,-,TGTGCCGCGCAATCGGGCCTCAACACTGAAGCTTTCTTT,CAAQSGLNTEAFF
TRBJ2-6,TRBV7-9,few,-,TGTGCCAGCAACCCCCAGGGAGCTGGGGCCAACGTCCTGACTTTC,CASNPQGAGANVLTF
TRBJ2-1,TRBV7-6,few,-,TGTGCCAGCAGCTCCCTAGCGAATGAGCAGTTCTTC,CASSSLANEQFF
TRBJ2-3,TRBV4-2,many,-,TGTGCCAGCAGCCAGGGGGCCGGCGGGAAACAAGGGCGGTATTTT,CASSQGAGGKQGRYF
TRBJ2-7,TRBV2,-,-,TGTGCCAGCAGGGTAGTCCTTAGCTCCTACGAGCAGTACTTC,CASRVVLSSYEQYF
TRBJ2-3,TRBV6-1,many,-,TGTGCCAGCAGTGAACGGGCAGCCTACACAGATACGCAGTATTTT,CASSERAAYTDTQYF
TRBJ1-1,TRBV20-1,few,-,TGCAGTGCTAGGGACCCGAACACTGAAGCTTTCTTT,CSARDPNTEAFF
TRBJ2-5,TRBV7-6,many,TRBD2,TGTGCCAGCAGCCCCCTGACTAGCGGGGCGCTACAAGAGACCCAGTACTTC,CASSPLTSGALQETQYF